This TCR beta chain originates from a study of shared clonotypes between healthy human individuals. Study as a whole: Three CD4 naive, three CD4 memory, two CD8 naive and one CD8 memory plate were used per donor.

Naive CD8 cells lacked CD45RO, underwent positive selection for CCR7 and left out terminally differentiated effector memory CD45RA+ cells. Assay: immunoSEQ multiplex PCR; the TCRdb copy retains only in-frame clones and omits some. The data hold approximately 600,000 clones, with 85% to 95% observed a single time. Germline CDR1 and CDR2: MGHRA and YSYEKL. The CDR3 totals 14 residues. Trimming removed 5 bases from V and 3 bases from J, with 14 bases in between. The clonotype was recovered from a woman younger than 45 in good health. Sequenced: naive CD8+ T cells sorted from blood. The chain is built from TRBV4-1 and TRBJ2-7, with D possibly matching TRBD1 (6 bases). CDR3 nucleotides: TGCGCCAGCAGCTGGAACAGGGAAAACTACGAGCAGTACTTC. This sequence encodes CASSWNRENYEQYF.